What follows is one T cell receptor beta chain and its context. The data belong to a study of blood T cell repertoires in COVID-19. Study-wide background: Sites in the United States, Italy and Spain provided acute and convalescent COVID-19 samples.

Libraries were prepared by immunoSEQ multiplex PCR; TCRdb keeps only in-frame clonotypes and omits some of them. This table has roughly 48,000 clones, roughly 89% appearing once. The receptor comes from a woman aged 80 or over with acute or convalescent COVID-19. Specimen: peripheral blood.

The CDR3 reads CASSQEYGQPQHF. The CDR3 region has the DNA TGCGCCAGCAGCCAAGAATACGGTCAGCCCCAGCATTTT. The chain combines TRBV4-1 with TRBJ1-5; D remains unclear. Germline loops: CDR1 MGHRA, CDR2 YSYEKL. Trimming removed 0 bases at V and 6 bases at J, with 6 bases between. The CDR3 length is 13 residues.